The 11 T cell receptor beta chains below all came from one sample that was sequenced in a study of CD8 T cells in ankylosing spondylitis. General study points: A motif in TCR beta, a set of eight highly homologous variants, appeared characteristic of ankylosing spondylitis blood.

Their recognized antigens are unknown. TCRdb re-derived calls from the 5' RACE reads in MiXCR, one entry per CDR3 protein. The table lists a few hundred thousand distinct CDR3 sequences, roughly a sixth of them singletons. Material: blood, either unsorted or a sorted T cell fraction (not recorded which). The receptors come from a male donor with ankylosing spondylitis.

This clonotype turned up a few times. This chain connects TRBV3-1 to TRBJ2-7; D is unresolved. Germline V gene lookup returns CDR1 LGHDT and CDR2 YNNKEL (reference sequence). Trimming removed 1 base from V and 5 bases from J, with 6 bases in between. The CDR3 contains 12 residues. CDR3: CASSQARNEQYF. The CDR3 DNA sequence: TGTGCCAGCAGCCAAGCTAGAAACGAGCAGTACTTC.

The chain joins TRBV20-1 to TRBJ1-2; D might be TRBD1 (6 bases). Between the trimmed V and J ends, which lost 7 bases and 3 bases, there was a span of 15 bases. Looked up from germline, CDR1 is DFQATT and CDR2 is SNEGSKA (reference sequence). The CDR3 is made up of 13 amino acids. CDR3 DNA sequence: TGCAGTGTTGTACAGGGTTACGACTATGGCTACACCTTC. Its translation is CSVVQGYDYGYTF.

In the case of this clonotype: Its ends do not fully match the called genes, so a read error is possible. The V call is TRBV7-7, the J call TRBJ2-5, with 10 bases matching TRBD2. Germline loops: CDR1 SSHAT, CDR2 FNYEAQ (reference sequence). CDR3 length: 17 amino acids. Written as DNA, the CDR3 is TGTGCTAGCAGCGATCCCTGGGGTAGCGGGGGGCTTGAGACCCAGTACTTC. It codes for CASSDPWGSGGLETQYF.

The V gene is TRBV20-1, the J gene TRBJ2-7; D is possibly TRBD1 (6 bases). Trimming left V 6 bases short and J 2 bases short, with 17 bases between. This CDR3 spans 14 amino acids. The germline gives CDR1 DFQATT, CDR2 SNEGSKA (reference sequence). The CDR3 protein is CSAFQRQDPYEQYF. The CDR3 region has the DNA TGCAGTGCCTTCCAGCGACAGGATCCCTACGAGCAGTACTTC.

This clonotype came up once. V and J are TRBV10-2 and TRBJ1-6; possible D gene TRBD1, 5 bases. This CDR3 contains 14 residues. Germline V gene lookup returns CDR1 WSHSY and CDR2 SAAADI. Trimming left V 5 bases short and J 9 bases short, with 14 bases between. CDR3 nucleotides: TGCGCCAGCAGTTTGACAGCTCTCGGTTCACCCCTCCACTTT. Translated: CASSLTALGSPLHF.

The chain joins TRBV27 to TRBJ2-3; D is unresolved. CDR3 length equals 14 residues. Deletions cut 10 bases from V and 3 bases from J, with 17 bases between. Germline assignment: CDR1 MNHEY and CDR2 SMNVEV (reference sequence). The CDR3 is CATSLGATTDTQYF. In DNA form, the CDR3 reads TGTGCCACGTCCCTCGGAGCAACGACAGATACGCAGTATTTT.

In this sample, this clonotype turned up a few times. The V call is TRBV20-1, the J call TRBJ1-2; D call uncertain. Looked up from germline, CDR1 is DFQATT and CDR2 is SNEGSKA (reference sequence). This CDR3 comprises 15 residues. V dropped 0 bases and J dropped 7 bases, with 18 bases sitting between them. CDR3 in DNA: TGCAGTGCTAGAGATAAGCGGACCGGAACGGGTGGCTACACCTTC. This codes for CSARDKRTGTGGYTF.

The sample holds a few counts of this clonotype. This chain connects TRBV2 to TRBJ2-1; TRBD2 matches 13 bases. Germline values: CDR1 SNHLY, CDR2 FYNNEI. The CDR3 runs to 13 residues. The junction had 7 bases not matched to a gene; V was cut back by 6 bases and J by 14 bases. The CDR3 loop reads CASSLGLAGKEFF. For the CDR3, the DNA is TGTGCCAGCAGCCTGGGACTAGCGGGAAAGGAGTTCTTC.

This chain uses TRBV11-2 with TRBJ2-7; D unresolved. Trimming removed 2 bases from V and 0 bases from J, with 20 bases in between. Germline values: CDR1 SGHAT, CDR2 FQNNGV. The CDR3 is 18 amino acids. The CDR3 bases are TGTGCCAGCAGCTTACCAACCGGGTCGTCAGGAGTCTCCTACGAGCAGTACTTC. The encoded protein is CASSLPTGSSGVSYEQYF. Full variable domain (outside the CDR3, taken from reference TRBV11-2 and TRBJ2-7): EAGVAQSPRYKIIEKRQSVAFWCNPISGHATLYWYQQILGQGPKLLIQFQNNGVVDDSQLPKDRFSAERLKGVDSTLKIQPAKLEDSAVYLCASSLPTGSSGVSYEQYFGPGTRLTVT.

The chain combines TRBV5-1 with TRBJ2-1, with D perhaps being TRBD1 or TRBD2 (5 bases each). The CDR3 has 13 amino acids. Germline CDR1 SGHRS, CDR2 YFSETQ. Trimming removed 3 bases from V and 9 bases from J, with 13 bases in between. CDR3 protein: CASSSGSGTEQFF. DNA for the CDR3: TGCGCCAGCAGCTCGGGCTCCGGGACTGAGCAGTTCTTC.

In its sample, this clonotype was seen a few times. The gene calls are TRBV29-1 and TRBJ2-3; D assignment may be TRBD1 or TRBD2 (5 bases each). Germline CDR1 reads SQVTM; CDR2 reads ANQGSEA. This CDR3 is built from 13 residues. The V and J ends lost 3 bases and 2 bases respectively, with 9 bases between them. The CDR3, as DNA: TGCAGCGTTGAGGTGGGGACCACAGATACGCAGTATTTT. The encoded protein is CSVEVGTTDTQYF.